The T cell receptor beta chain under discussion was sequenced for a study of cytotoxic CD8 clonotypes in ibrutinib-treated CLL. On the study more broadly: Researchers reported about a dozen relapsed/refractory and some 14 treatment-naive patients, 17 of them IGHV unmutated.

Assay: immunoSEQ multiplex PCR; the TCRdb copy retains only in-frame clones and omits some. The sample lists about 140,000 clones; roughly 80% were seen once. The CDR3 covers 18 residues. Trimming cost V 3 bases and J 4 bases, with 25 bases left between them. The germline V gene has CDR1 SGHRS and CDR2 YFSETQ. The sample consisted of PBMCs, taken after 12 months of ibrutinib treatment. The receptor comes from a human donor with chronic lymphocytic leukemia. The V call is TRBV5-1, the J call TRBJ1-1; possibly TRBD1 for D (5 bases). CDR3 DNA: TGCGCCAGCAGCTCCTACCGACAGAGGGGATTATCGGGCACTGAAGCTTTCTTT. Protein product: CASSSYRQRGLSGTEAFF. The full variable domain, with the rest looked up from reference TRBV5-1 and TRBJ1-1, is KAGVTQTPRYLIKTRGQQVTLSCSPISGHRSVSWYQQTPGQGLQFLFEYFSETQRNKGNFPGRFSGRQFSNSRSEMNVSTLELGDSALYLCASSSYRQRGLSGTEAFFGQGTRLTVV.